A single sample is the source of the 13 T cell receptor beta chains below, sequenced in a study of OX40 agonist ivuxolimab in advanced cancers. Receptors were amplified or captured by the immunoSEQ multiplex PCR assay. In its TCRdb copy, this immuneACCESS table keeps in-frame sequences only and misses some clones. Where compared with another copy, unresolved V genes explain less than half of these, and the others have no known cause. The sample yields some 59,000 clones; 85% to 90% were counted once. The ten largest clones take up 5.4% of the sample. Sequencing was performed on CD4+ or CD8+ T cells sorted from blood, taken in a trial of the OX40 agonist ivuxolimab. Receptors were obtained from an adult with an advanced solid tumor such as melanoma, head and neck, liver or kidney cancer.

J is TRBJ1-1 and V is TRBV7-6, with D unclear. CDR3 length equals 13 residues. With 3 bases removed from V and 5 bases from J, the gap between germline ends came to 10 bases. Germline-derived CDR1 and CDR2 are SGHVS and FNYEAQ. The CDR3 DNA reads as TGTGCCAGCAGCTTGGACCGGTCAACTGAAGCTTTCTTT. Translation: CASSLDRSTEAFF. The full variable domain, its missing parts supplied by reference TRBV7-6 and TRBJ1-1, is GAGVSQSPRYKVTKRGQDVALRCDPISGHVSLYWYRQALGQGPEFLTYFNYEAQQDKSGLPNDRFSAERPEGSISTLTIQRTEQRDSAMYRCASSLDRSTEAFFGQGTRLTVV.

CDR3 bases: TGTGCCAGCAGCTCCCGGGACAGAAGTGGGATTAGCTATGGCTACACCTTC. Translating gives CASSSRDRSGISYGYTF. The chain recombines TRBV7-9 with TRBJ1-2; TRBD1 aligns across 7 bases. This CDR3 is 17 amino acids long. J was trimmed by 4 bases and V by 4 bases; bases with no gene match: 15. Germline V gene lookup returns CDR1 SEHNR and CDR2 FQNEAQ (reference sequence).

This chain joins TRBV25-1 and TRBJ1-5; 7 bases map to TRBD1. Germline V lookup: CDR1 MGHDK, CDR2 SYGVNS. After removal of 8 bases from V and 5 bases from J, the junction contained 9 bases not matched to a gene. This CDR3 comprises 14 residues. The CDR3 loop is CASSKGGWDQPQHF. CDR3 sequence (DNA): TGTGCCAGCTCAAAAGGGGGCTGGGATCAGCCCCAGCATTTT.

The sample holds a few counts of this clone. The chain links TRBV7-9 to TRBJ1-4, with TRBD1 matching over 9 bases. The germline V gene encodes CDR1 SEHNR and CDR2 FQNEAQ (reference sequence). V lost 3 bases and J lost 5; bases outside the gene matches: 4. This CDR3 has 15 amino acids. The CDR3 nucleotides read TGTGCCAGCAGCTTGGCAGGACAGGGGAATGAAAAACTGTTTTTT. Translating it yields CASSLAGQGNEKLFF.

The gene calls are TRBV5-1 and TRBJ1-4; D is possibly TRBD1 (5 bases). V lost 2 bases, J lost 7 bases, and 12 bases lay in between. Germline loops: CDR1 SGHRS, CDR2 YFSETQ. CDR3 length: 14 residues. The CDR3 loop reads CASSLQGASEKLFF. In nucleotides, the CDR3 is TGCGCCAGCAGCTTACAAGGGGCTAGTGAAAAACTGTTTTTT. The full variable domain, with the rest looked up from reference TRBV5-1 and TRBJ1-4, is KAGVTQTPRYLIKTRGQQVTLSCSPISGHRSVSWYQQTPGQGLQFLFEYFSETQRNKGNFPGRFSGRQFSNSRSEMNVSTLELGDSALYLCASSLQGASEKLFFGSGTQLSVL.

The chain combines TRBV4-1 with TRBJ2-7; D gene ambiguous. V gave up 0 bases and J gave up 5 bases, with 14 bases separating them. The CDR3 has 15 amino acids. CDR1 MGHRA and CDR2 YSYEKL come from the germline V gene. In DNA form, the CDR3 reads TGCGCCAGCAGCCAAGATAGGGTAGGGTCCGACGAGCAGTACTTC. As protein: CASSQDRVGSDEQYF.

This chain connects TRBV2 to TRBJ1-2; 9 nucleotides agree with TRBD1. The length of the CDR3 is 14 residues. The V segment lost 6 bases and the J segment 8 bases; nucleotides outside the gene matches: 10. Germline-derived CDR1 and CDR2 are SNHLY and FYNNEI. This CDR3 reads CASSFGQGQGGYTF. As DNA, the CDR3 is TGTGCCAGCAGCTTCGGACAGGGGCAAGGAGGCTACACCTTC.

The genes are TRBV5-1 and TRBJ1-4, with D hard to call. With 0 bases removed from V and 0 bases from J, the gap between germline ends came to 15 bases. Germline lookup yields CDR1 SGHRS and CDR2 YFSETQ. This CDR3 spans 18 amino acids. DNA of the CDR3: TGCGCCAGCAGCTTGGGAAGGTCGGGGTTGGCAACTAATGAAAAACTGTTTTTT. Translation: CASSLGRSGLATNEKLFF. Filled out from reference TRBV5-1 and TRBJ1-4, the complete variable domain reads KAGVTQTPRYLIKTRGQQVTLSCSPISGHRSVSWYQQTPGQGLQFLFEYFSETQRNKGNFPGRFSGRQFSNSRSEMNVSTLELGDSALYLCASSLGRSGLATNEKLFFGSGTQLSVL.

This clone has only a few counts. V and J are TRBV19 and TRBJ2-5, with D tentatively TRBD1 or TRBD2 (6 bases each). CDR3 size: 14 residues. Germline V gene data show CDR1 as LNHDA and CDR2 as SQIVND (reference sequence). The V and J ends lost 1 base and 4 bases respectively, with 10 bases between them. CDR3 loop: CASSIGGAGETQYF. The CDR3 coding sequence is TGTGCCAGTAGTATAGGGGGGGCCGGAGAGACCCAGTACTTC. The full variable domain, with the rest looked up from reference TRBV19 and TRBJ2-5, is DGGITQSPKYLFRKEGQNVTLSCEQNLNHDAMYWYRQDPGQGLRLIYYSQIVNDFQKGDIAEGYSVSREKKESFPLTVTSAQKNPTAFYLCASSIGGAGETQYFGPGTRLLVL.

The chain links TRBV6-1 to TRBJ1-1; 10 bases map to TRBD1. The J segment lost 3 bases and the V segment lost 6 bases, leaving 4 bases of the junction unmatched. Germline loops: CDR1 MNHNS, CDR2 SASEGT. This CDR3 contains 14 residues. CDR3 sequence reads: CASRKGQGYTEAFF. The CDR3 DNA reads TGTGCCAGCAGAAAGGGACAGGGGTACACTGAAGCTTTCTTT.

The J gene is TRBJ1-4, the V gene TRBV27; no clear D. Deletions cut 2 bases from V and 10 bases from J, with 14 bases between. CDR3 size: 14 residues. Germline lookup yields CDR1 MNHEY and CDR2 SMNVEV (reference sequence). CDR3 residues: CASSLMGRLGKLFF. The DNA of the CDR3 is TGTGCCAGCAGTTTAATGGGCCGCTTAGGAAAACTGTTTTTT. Together with reference TRBV27 and TRBJ1-4, the CDR3 gives the full variable domain: EAQVTQNPRYLITVTGKKLTVTCSQNMNHEYMSWYRQDPGLGLRQIYYSMNVEVTDKGDVPEGYKVSRKEKRNFPLILESPSPNQTSLYFCASSLMGRLGKLFFGSGTQLSVL.

The J gene is TRBJ2-2, the V gene TRBV7-3, with D maybe TRBD2 (5 bases). Per germline, CDR1 SGHTA and CDR2 FQGTGA. The CDR3 contains 17 residues. The V end was cut by 1 base, the J end by 6 bases, with 18 bases between. The CDR3, as DNA: TGTGCCAGCAGCTTAAGGGCGACTACCAGCGCACCCGGGGAGCTGTTTTTT. Residues: CASSLRATTSAPGELFF. Filled out from reference TRBV7-3 and TRBJ2-2, the complete variable domain reads GAGVSQTPSNKVTEKGKYVELRCDPISGHTALYWYRQSLGQGPEFLIYFQGTGAADDSGLPNDRFFAVRPEGSVSTLKIQRTERGDSAVYLCASSLRATTSAPGELFFGEGSRLTVL.

The rearrangement joins TRBV9 to TRBJ2-3; D could derive from TRBD1 or TRBD2 (6 bases each). The V end lost 0 bases, the J end lost 2 bases, and 13 bases lay between the germline ends. Germline CDR1 SGDLS, CDR2 YYNGEE. The CDR3 length is 16 residues. This CDR3 is CASSVAGAGFTDTQYF. The DNA for the CDR3 is TGTGCCAGCAGCGTAGCGGGGGCCGGCTTCACAGATACGCAGTATTTT.